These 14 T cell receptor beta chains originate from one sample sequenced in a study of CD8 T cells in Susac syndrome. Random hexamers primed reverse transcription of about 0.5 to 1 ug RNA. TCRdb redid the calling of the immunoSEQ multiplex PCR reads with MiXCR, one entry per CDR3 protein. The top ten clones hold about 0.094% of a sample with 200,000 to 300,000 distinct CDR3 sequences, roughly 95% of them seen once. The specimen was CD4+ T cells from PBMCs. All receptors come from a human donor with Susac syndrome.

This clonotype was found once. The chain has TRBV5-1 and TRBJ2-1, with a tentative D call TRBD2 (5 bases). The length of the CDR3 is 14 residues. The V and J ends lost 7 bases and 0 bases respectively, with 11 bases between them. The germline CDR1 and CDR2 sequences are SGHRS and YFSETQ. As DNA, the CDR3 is TGCGCCAGCGAGAGAGGGTTCTCCTACAATGAGCAGTTCTTC. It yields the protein CASERGFSYNEQFF.

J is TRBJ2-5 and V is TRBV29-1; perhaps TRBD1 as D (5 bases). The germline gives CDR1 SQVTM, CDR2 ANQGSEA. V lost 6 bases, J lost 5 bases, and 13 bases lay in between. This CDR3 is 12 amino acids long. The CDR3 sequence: CSVSRVLETQYF. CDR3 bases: TGCAGCGTGTCCAGGGTTCTGGAGACCCAGTACTTC. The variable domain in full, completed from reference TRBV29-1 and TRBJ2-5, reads SAVISQKPSRDICQRGTSLTIQCQVDSQVTMMFWYRQQPGQSLTLIATANQGSEATYESGFVIDKFPISRPNLTFSTLTVSNMSPEDSSIYLCSVSRVLETQYFGPGTRLLVL.

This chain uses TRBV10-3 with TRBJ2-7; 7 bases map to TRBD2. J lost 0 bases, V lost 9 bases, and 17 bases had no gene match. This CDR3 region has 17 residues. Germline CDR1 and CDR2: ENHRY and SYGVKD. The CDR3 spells CAIASRDYPLSSYEQYF. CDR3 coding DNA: TGTGCCATAGCGAGTCGGGACTATCCCTTGAGCTCCTACGAGCAGTACTTC.

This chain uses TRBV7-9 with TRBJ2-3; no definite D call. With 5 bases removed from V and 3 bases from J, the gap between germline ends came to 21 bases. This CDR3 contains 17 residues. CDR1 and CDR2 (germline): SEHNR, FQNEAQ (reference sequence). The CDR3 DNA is TGTGCCAGCAGCCGTAAAAGACCTTTTACAATGACAGATACGCAGTATTTT. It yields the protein CASSRKRPFTMTDTQYF.

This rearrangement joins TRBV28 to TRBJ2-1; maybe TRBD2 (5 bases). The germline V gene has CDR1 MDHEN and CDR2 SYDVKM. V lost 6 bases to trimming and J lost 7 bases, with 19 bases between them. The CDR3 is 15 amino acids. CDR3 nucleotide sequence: TGTGCCAGCAGCCCTTCTCAACTCGAGGGTAATGAGCAGTTCTTC. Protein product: CASSPSQLEGNEQFF.

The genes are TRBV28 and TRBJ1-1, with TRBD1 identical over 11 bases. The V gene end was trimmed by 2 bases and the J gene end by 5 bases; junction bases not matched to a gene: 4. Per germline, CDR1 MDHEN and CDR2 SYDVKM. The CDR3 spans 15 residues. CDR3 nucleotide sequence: TGTGCCAGCAGTTTACCCGGGACAGGGGGTACTGAAGCTTTCTTT. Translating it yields CASSLPGTGGTEAFF.

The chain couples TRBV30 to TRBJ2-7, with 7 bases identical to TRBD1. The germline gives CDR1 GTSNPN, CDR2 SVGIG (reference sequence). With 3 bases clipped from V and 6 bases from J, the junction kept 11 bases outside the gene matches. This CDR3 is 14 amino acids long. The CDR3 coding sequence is TGTGCCTGGAGCCAGACAGGGAACTTTGGCGAGCAGTACTTC. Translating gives CAWSQTGNFGEQYF.

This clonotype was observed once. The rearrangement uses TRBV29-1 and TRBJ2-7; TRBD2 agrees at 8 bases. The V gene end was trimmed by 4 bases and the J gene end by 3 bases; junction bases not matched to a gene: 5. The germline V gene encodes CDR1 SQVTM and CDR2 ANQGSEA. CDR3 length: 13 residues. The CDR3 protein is CSVVLGTSYEQYF. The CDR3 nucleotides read TGCAGCGTTGTTCTGGGGACTAGCTACGAGCAGTACTTC.

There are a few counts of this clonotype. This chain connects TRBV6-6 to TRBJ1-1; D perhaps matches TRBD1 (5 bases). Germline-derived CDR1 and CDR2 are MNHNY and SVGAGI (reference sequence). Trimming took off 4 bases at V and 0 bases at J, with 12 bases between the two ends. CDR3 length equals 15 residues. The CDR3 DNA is TGTGCCAGCAGTTTAGGTGGGACTATGAACACTGAAGCTTTCTTT. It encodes CASSLGGTMNTEAFF.

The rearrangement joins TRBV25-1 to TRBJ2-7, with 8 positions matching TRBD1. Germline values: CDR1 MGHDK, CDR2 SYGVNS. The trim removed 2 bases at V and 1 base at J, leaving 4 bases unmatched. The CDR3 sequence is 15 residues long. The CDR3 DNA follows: TGTGCCAGCAGTGAAGGAGGGACAGGTTCCTACGAGCAGTACTTC. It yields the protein CASSEGGTGSYEQYF.

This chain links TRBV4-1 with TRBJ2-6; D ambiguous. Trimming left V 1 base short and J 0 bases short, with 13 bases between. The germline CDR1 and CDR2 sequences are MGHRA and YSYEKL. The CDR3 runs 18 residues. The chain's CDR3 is CASSQGARSSSGANVLTF. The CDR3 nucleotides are TGCGCCAGCAGCCAAGGGGCCAGGTCAAGCTCTGGGGCCAACGTCCTGACTTTC.

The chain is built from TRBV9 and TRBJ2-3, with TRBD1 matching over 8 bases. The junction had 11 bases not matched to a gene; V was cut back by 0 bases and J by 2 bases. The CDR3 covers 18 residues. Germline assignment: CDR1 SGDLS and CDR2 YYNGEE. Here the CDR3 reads CASSVAPLGQGPTDTQYF. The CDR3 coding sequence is TGTGCCAGCAGCGTAGCCCCCTTAGGACAGGGTCCCACAGATACGCAGTATTTT.

The CDR3 loop reads CAISDYPGEVNEQFF. The CDR3 nucleotides are TGTGCCATCAGTGATTATCCGGGAGAAGTCAATGAGCAGTTCTTC. The V gene is TRBV10-3, the J gene TRBJ2-1; D perhaps matches TRBD2 (6 bases). The length of the CDR3 is 15 residues. Per the germline V gene, CDR1 is ENHRY and CDR2 is SYGVKD. With 3 bases removed from V and 6 bases from J, the gap between germline ends came to 15 bases.

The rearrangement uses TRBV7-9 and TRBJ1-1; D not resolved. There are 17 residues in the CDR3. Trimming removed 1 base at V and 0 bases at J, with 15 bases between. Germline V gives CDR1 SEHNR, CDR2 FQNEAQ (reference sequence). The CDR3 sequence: CASSLVNGRRVNTEAFF. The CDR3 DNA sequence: TGTGCCAGCAGCTTAGTAAATGGCAGGCGGGTGAACACTGAAGCTTTCTTT. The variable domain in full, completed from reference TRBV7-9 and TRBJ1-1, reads DTGVSQNPRHKITKRGQNVTFRCDPISEHNRLYWYRQTLGQGPEFLTYFQNEAQLEKSRLLSDRFSAERPKGSFSTLEIQRTEQGDSAMYLCASSLVNGRRVNTEAFFGQGTRLTVV.